This T cell receptor (beta chain) was recovered during a study of control samples from healthy donors and cancer patients. Losses at the gene ends were 8 bases for V and 4 bases for J; bases not matched to a gene: 4. The CDR3 runs to 13 residues. Germline lookup yields CDR1 SGHAT and CDR2 FQDESV (reference sequence). Libraries were prepared by immunoSEQ multiplex PCR; TCRdb keeps only in-frame clonotypes and omits some of them. The sample yields about 120,000 clones, about 90% seen once. This TCR derives from a man aged 18 to 30 in good health. The sample comprised blood. The V call is TRBV11-1, the J call TRBJ1-3; TRBD1 matches at 8 bases. The CDR3, as DNA: TGTGCCAGCCGACAGGGGAACGGAAACACCATATATTTT. The encoded protein is CASRQGNGNTIYF.